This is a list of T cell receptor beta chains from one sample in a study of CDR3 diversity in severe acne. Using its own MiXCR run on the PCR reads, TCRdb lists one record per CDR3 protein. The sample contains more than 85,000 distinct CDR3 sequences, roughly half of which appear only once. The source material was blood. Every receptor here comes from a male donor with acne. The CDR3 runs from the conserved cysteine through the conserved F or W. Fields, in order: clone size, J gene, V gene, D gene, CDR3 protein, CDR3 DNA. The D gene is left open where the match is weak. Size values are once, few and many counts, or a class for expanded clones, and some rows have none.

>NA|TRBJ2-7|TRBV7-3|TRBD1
CASSLREQGAYEQYF
TGTGCCAGCAGCTTACGGGAACAGGGGGCCTACGAGCAGTACTTC
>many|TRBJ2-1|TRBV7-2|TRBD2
CASRETGALGGRAVNEQFF
TGTGCCAGCAGGGAAACAGGGGCATTGGGCGGGAGGGCCGTAAATGAGCAGTTCTTC
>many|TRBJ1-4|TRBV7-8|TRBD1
CASSSDRGRVELFF
TGTGCCAGCAGCTCGGACAGGGGAAGAGTGGAACTGTTTTTT
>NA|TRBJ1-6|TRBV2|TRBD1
CASSESGTGGLTLHF
TGTGCCAGCAGTGAGAGCGGGACAGGGGGCCTAACCCTCCACTTT
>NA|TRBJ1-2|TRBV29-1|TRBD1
CSVDRQGQSVGGYTF
TGCAGCGTTGACCGACAGGGTCAATCGGTCGGGGGCTACACCTTC
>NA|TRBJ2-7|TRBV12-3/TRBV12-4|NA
CASSLPHYEQYF
TGTGCCAGCAGTTTACCCCATTACGAGCAGTACTTC
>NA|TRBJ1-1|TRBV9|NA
CASSVEGSEAFF
TGTGCCAGCAGCGTAGAGGGGAGTGAAGCTTTCTTT
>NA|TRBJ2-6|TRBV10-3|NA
CVIRDTGRSGANVLTF
TGTGTCATCCGGGACACCGGGCGGTCTGGGGCCAACGTCCTGACTTTC
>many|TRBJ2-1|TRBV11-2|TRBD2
CASSPPLATTNEQFF
TGTGCCAGCAGCCCCCCACTAGCGACCACGAATGAGCAGTTCTTC
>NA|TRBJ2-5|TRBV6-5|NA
CASSSRLSAQPQYF
TGTGCCAGCAGCTCTCGCCTCTCAGCGCAGCCCCAGTACTTC
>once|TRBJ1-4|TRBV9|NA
CASSTGTSTNEKLFF
TGTGCCAGCAGCACGGGGACATCAACTAATGAAAAACTGTTTTTT
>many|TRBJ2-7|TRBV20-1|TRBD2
CSARTAGTSGGELYF
TGCAGTGCTAGGACCGCCGGGACTAGTGGCGGGGAGCTGTACTTC
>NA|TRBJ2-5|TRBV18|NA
CTSLKRDQETQYF
TGTACCAGCTTAAAACGGGACCAAGAGACCCAGTACTTC
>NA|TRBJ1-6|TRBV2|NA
CASSDASSSYNSPLHF
TGTGCCAGCAGTGATGCCTCGAGCTCCTATAATTCACCCCTCCACTTT
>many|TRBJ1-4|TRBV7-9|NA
CASSRVQEKLFF
TGTGCCAGCAGCCGGGTACAGGAAAAACTGTTTTTT
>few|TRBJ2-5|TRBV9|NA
CASSLTRSETQYF
TGTGCCAGCAGCCTAACTAGAAGTGAGACCCAGTACTTC
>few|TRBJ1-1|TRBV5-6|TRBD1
CASSPPDRGGVTEAFF
TGTGCCAGCAGCCCACCCGACAGGGGAGGGGTCACTGAAGCTTTCTTT